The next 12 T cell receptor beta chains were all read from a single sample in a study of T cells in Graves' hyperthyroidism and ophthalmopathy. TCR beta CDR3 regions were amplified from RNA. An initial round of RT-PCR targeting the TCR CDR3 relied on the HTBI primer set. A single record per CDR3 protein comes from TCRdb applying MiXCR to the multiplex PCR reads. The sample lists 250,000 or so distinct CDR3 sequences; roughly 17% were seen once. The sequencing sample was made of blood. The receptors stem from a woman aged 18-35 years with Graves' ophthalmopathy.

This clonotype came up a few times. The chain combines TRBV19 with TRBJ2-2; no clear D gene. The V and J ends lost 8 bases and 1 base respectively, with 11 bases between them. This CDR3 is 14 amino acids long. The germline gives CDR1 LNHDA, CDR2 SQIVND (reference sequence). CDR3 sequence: CASSGRRNTGELFF. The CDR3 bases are TGTGCCAGTTCCGGCAGGAGGAACACCGGGGAGCTGTTTTTT.

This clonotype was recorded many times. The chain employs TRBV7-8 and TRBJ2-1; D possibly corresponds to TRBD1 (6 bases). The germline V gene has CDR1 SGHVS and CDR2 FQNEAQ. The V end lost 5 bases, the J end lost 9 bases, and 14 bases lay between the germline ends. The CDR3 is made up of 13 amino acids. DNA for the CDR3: TGTGCCAGCAGCATAACTTTCAGGGGTGAGCAGTTCTTC. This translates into CASSITFRGEQFF.

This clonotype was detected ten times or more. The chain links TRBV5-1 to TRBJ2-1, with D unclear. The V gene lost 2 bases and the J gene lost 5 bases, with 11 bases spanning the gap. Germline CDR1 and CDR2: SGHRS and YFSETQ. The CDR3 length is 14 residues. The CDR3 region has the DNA TGCGCCAGCAGCTTTACATCCCCCAACAATGAGCAGTTCTTC. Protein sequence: CASSFTSPNNEQFF.

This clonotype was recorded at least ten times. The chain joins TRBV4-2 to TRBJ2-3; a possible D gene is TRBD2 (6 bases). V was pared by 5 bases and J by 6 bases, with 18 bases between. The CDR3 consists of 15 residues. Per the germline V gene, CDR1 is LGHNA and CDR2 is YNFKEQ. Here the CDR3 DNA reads TGTGCCAGCAGCAGGGACTCGACGGGGCCCGATACGCAGTATTTT. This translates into CASSRDSTGPDTQYF.

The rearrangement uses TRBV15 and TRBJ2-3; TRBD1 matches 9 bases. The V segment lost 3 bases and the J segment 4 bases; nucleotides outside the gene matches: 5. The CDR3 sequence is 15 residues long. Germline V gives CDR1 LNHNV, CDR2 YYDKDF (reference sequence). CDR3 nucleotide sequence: TGTGCCACCAGCAGGGGACAGGGAGATTCAGATACGCAGTATTTT. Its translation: CATSRGQGDSDTQYF.

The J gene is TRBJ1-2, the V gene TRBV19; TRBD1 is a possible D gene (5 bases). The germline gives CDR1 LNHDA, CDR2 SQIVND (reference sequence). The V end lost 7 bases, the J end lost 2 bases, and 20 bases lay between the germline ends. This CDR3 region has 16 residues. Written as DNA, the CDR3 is TGTGCCAGTAACCAGGGAATTCTCCATTTGAACTATGGCTACACCTTC. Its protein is CASNQGILHLNYGYTF.

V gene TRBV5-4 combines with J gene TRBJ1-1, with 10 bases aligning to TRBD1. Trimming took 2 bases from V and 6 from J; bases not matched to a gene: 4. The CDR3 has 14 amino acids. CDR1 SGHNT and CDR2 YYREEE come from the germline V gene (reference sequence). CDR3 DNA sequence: TGTGCCAGCAGCTTAGGAGGACAGGGGGCTGAAGCTTTCTTT. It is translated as CASSLGGQGAEAFF.

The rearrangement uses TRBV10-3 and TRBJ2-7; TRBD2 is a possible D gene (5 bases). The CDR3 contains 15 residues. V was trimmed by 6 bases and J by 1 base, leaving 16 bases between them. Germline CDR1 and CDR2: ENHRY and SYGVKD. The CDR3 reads CAISLDFTLSYEQYF. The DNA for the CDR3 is TGTGCCATCAGCCTGGACTTTACCTTATCCTACGAGCAGTACTTC.

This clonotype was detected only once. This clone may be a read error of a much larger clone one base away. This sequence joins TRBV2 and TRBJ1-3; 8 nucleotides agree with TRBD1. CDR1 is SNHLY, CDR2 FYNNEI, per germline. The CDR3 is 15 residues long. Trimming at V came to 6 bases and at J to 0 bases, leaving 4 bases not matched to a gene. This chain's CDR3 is CASSGGTGSGNTIYF. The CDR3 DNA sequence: TGTGCCAGCAGCGGGGGGACAGGCTCTGGAAACACCATATATTTT. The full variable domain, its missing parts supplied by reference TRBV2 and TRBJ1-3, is EPEVTQTPSHQVTQMGQEVILRCVPISNHLYFYWYRQILGQKVEFLVSFYNNEISEKSEIFDDQFSVERPDGSNFTLKIRSTKLEDSAMYFCASSGGTGSGNTIYFGEGSWLTVV.

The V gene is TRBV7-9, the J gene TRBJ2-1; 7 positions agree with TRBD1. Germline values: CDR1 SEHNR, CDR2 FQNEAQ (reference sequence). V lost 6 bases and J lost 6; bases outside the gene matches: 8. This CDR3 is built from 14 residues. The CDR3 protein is CASSINNRGNEQFF. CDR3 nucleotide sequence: TGTGCCAGCAGTATCAATAACAGGGGCAATGAGCAGTTCTTC.

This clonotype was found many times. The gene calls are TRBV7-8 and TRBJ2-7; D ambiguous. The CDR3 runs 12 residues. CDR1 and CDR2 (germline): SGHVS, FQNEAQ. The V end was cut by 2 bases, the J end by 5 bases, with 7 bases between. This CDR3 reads CASSLFGNEQYF. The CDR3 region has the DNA TGTGCCAGCAGCTTATTTGGAAACGAGCAGTACTTC.

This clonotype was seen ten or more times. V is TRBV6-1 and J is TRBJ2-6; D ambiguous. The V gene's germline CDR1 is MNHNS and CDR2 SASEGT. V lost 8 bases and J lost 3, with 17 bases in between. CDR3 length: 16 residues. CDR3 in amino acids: CASGRRVSHGANVLTF. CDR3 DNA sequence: TGTGCCAGCGGTCGAAGGGTTTCTCATGGGGCCAACGTCCTGACTTTC.